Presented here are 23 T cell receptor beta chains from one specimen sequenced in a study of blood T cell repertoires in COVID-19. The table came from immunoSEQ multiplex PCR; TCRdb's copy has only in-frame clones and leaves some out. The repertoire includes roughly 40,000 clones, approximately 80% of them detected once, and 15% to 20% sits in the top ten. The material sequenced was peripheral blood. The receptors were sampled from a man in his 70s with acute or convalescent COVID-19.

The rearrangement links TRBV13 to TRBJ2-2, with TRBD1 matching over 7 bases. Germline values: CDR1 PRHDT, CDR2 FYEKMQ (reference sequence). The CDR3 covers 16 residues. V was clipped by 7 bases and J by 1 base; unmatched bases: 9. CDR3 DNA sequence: TGTGCCAGCACCGAAAAGGGGGCCCTGAACACCGGGGAGCTGTTTTTT. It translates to CASTEKGALNTGELFF.

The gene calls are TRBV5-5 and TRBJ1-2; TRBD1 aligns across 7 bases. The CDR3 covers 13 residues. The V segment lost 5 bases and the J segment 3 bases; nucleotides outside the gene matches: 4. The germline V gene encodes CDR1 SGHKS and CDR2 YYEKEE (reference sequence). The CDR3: CASRGDSDYGYTF. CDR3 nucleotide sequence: TGTGCCAGCAGAGGGGACAGCGACTATGGCTACACCTTC.

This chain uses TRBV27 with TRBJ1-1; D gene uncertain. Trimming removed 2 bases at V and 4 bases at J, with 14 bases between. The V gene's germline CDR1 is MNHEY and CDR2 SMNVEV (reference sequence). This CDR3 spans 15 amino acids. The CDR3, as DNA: TGTGCCAGCAGTTTAAAACAGTTCCTGGGCACTGAAGCTTTCTTT. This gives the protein CASSLKQFLGTEAFF.

This chain's CDR3 is CASSSDRDRAGELFF. The CDR3 DNA sequence: TGTGCCAGCAGCTCGGACAGGGACCGGGCCGGGGAGCTGTTTTTT. This chain links TRBV11-2 with TRBJ2-2; 8 bases fit TRBD1. With 4 bases clipped from V and 6 bases from J, the junction kept 7 bases outside the gene matches. The CDR3 is 15 residues long. CDR1 and CDR2 (germline): SGHAT, FQNNGV.

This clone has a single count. The CDR3 reads CASSPEGRGYGYTF. The CDR3 DNA reads as TGTGCCAGCTCACCCGAGGGCAGGGGCTATGGCTACACCTTC. The chain combines TRBV18 with TRBJ1-2; D perhaps matches TRBD1 (6 bases). Per germline, CDR1 KGHSH and CDR2 LQKENI. The CDR3 has 14 amino acids. Between the trimmed V and J ends, which lost 3 bases and 4 bases, there was a span of 12 bases.

This CDR3 is CASSYPGTFGNTIYF. The CDR3 bases are TGTGCCAGCAGTTACCCCGGGACATTCGGAAACACCATATATTTT. The V call is TRBV6-6, the J call TRBJ1-3; maybe TRBD1 (6 bases). Germline V gives CDR1 MNHNY, CDR2 SVGAGI (reference sequence). Trimming removed 2 bases at V and 4 bases at J, with 12 bases between. The length of the CDR3 is 15 residues.

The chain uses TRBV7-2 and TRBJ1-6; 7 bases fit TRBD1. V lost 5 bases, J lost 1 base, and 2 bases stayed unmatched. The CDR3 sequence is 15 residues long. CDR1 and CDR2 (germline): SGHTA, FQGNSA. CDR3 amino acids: CASSPGQSYNSPLHF. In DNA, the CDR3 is TGTGCCAGCAGCCCGGGACAGTCCTATAATTCACCCCTCCACTTT.

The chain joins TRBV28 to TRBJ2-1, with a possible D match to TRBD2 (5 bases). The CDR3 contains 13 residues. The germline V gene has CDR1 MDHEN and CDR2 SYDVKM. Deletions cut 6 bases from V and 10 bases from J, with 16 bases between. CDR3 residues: CASRTPIRGEQFF. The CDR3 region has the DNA TGTGCCAGCAGGACTCCTATACGAGGGGAGCAGTTCTTC.

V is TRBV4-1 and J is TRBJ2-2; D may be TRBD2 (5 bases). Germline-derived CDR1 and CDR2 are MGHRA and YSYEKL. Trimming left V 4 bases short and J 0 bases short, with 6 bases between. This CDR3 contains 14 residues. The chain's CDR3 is CASSLGANTGELFF. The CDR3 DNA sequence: TGCGCCAGCAGCCTCGGGGCGAACACCGGGGAGCTGTTTTTT.

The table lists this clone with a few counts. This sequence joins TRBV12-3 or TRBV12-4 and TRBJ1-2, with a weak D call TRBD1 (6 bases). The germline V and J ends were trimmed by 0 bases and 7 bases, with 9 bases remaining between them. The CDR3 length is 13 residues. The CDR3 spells CASSLAGGIGYTF. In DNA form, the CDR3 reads TGTGCCAGCAGTTTAGCAGGGGGTATTGGCTACACCTTC.

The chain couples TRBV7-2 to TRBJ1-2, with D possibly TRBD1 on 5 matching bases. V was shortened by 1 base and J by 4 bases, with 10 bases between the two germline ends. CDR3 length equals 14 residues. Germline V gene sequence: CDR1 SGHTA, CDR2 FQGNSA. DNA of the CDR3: TGTGCCAGCAGCTTAGAGGGGCAGACCTATGGCTACACCTTC. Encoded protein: CASSLEGQTYGYTF.

The CDR3 bases are TGTGCCAGCAGTGACGGGACAGCTAACTATGGCTACACCTTC. It yields the protein CASSDGTANYGYTF. The rearrangement joins TRBV6-1 to TRBJ1-2, with 7 bases identical to TRBD1. CDR1 and CDR2 from the germline V gene are MNHNS and SASEGT. This CDR3 region has 14 residues. With V trimmed by 3 bases and J by 0 bases, 1 base remained unmatched.

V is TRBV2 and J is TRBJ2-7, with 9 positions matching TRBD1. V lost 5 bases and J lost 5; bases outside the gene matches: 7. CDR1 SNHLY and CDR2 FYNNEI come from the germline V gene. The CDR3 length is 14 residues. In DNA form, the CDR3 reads TGTGCCAGCAGTCAGGACAGGGGAGGTAACGAGCAGTACTTC. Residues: CASSQDRGGNEQYF.

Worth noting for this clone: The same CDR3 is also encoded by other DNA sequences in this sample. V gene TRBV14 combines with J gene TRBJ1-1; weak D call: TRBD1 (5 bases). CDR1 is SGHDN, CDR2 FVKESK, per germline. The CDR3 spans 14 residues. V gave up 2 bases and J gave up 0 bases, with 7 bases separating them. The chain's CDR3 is CASSQPGMNTEAFF. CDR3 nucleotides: TGTGCCAGCAGCCAACCAGGGATGAACACTGAAGCTTTCTTT.

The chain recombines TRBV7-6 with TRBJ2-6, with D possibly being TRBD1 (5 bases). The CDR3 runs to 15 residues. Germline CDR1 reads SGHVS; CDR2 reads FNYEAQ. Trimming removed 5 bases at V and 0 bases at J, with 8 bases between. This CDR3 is CASSQGASGANVLTF. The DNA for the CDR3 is TGTGCCAGCAGCCAAGGGGCCTCTGGGGCCAACGTCCTGACTTTC.

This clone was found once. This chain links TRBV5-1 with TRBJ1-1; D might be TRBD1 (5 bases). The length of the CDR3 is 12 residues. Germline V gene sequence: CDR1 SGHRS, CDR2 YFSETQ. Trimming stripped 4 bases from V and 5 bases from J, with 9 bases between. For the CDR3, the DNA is TGCGCCAGCAGCGTCGACAGAACTGAAGCTTTCTTT. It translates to CASSVDRTEAFF. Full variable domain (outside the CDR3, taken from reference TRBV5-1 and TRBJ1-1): KAGVTQTPRYLIKTRGQQVTLSCSPISGHRSVSWYQQTPGQGLQFLFEYFSETQRNKGNFPGRFSGRQFSNSRSEMNVSTLELGDSALYLCASSVDRTEAFFGQGTRLTVV.

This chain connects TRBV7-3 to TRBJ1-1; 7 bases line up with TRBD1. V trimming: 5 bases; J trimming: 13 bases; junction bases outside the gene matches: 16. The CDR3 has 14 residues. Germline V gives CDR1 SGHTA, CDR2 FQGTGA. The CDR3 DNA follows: TGTGCCAGCAGCCCCACGGGACAGCCGAACCAGGGTTTCTTT. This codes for CASSPTGQPNQGFF. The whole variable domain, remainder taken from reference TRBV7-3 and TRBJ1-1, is GAGVSQTPSNKVTEKGKYVELRCDPISGHTALYWYRQSLGQGPEFLIYFQGTGAADDSGLPNDRFFAVRPEGSVSTLKIQRTERGDSAVYLCASSPTGQPNQGFFGQGTRLTVV.

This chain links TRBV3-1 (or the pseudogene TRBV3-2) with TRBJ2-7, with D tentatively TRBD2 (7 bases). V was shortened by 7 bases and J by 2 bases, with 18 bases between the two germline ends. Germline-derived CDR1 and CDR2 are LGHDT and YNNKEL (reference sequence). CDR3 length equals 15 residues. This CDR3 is CASTASGGAPYEQYF. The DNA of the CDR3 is TGTGCCAGCACCGCGTCGGGGGGCGCCCCCTACGAGCAGTACTTC.

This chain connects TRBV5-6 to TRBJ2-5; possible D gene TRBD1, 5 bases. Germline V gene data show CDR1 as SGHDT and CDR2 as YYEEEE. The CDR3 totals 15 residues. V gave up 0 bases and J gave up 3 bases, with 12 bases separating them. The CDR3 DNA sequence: TGTGCCAGCAGCTTGGCATTGCCAGGGAAAGAGACCCAGTACTTC. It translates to CASSLALPGKETQYF.

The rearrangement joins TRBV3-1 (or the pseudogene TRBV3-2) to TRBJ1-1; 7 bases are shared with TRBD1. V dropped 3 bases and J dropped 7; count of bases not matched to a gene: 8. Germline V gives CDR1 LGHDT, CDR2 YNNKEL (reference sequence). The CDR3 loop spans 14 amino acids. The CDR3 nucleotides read TGTGCCAGCAGCCATATGGACAGGCGCGGTGAAGCTTTCTTT. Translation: CASSHMDRRGEAFF.

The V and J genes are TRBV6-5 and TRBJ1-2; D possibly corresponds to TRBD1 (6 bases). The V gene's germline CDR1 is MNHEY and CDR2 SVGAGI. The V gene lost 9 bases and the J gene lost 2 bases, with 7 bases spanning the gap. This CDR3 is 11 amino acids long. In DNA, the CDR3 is TGTGCCAGTACAGGGAACTATGGCTACACCTTC. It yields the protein CASTGNYGYTF.

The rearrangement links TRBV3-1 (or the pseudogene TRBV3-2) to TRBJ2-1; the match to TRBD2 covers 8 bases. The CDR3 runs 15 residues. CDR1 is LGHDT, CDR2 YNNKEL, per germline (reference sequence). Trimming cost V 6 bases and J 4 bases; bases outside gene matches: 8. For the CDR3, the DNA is TGTGCCAGCAGGTGCGGGGGGCCCCGTTACAATGAGCAGTTCTTC. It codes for CASRCGGPRYNEQFF.

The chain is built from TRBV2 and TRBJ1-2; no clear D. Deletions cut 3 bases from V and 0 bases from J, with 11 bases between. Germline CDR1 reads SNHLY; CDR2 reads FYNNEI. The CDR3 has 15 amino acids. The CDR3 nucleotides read TGTGCCAGCAGTGATTACGGGTGGGCTAACTATGGCTACACCTTC. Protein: CASSDYGWANYGYTF.